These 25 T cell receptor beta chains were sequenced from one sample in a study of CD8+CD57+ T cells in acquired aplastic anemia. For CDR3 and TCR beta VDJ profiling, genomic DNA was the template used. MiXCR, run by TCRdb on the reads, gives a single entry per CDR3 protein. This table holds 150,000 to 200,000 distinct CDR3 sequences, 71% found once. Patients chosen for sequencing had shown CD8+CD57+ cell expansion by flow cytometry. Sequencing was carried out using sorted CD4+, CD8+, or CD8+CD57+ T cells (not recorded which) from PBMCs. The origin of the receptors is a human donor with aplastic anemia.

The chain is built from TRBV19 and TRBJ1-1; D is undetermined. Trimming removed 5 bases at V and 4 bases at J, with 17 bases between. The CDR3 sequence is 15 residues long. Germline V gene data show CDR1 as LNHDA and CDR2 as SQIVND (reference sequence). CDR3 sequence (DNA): TGTGCCAGTAGTCCCTTCAGCGGAGGTGGCACTGAAGCTTTCTTT. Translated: CASSPFSGGGTEAFF.

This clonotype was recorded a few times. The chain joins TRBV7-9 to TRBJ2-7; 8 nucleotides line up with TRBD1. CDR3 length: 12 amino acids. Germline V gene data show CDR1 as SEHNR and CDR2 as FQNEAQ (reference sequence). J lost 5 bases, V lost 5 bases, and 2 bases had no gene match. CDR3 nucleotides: TGTGCCAGCAGCAGACAGGGGAACGAGCAGTACTTC. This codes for CASSRQGNEQYF.

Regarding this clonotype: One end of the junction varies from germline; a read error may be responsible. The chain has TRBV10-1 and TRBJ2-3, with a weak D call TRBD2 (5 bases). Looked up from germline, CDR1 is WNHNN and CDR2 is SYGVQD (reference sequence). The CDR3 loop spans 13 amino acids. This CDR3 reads CAIRTGSGDTQYF. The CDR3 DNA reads TGTGCCATCAGGACGGGAAGTGGGGATACGCAGTATTTT.

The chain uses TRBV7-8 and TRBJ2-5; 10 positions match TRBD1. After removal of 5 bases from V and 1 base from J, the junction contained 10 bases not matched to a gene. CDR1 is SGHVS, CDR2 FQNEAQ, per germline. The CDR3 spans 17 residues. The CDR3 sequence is CASSPRRGTGVQETQYF. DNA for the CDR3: TGTGCCAGCAGCCCGAGACGCGGGACAGGGGTCCAAGAGACCCAGTACTTC.

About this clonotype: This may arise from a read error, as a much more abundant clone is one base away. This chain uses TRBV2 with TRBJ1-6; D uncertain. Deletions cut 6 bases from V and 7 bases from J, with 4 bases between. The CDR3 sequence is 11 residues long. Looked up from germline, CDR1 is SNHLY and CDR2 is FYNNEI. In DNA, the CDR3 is TGTGCCAGCAGGGAAAATTCACCCCTCCACTTT. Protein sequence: CASRENSPLHF.

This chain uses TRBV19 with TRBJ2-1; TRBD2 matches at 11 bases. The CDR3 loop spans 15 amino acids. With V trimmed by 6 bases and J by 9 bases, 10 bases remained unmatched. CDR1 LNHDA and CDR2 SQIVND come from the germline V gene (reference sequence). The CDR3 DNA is TGTGCCAGTAGCGTGAGGTCTAGCGGGAGGACTGAGCAGTTCTTC. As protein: CASSVRSSGRTEQFF. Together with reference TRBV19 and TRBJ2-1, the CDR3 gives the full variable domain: DGGITQSPKYLFRKEGQNVTLSCEQNLNHDAMYWYRQDPGQGLRLIYYSQIVNDFQKGDIAEGYSVSREKKESFPLTVTSAQKNPTAFYLCASSVRSSGRTEQFFGPGTRLTVL.

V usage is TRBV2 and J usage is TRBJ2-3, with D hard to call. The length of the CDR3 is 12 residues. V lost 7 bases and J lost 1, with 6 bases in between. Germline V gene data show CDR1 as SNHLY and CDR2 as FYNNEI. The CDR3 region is CASTDGTDTQYF. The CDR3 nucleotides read TGTGCCAGCACTGACGGCACAGATACGCAGTATTTT. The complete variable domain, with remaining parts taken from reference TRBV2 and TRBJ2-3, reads EPEVTQTPSHQVTQMGQEVILRCVPISNHLYFYWYRQILGQKVEFLVSFYNNEISEKSEIFDDQFSVERPDGSNFTLKIRSTKLEDSAMYFCASTDGTDTQYFGPGTRLTVL.

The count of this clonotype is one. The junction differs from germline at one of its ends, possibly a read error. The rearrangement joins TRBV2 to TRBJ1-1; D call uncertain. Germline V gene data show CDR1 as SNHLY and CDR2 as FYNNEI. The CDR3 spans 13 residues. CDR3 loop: CASRESGYTEAFF. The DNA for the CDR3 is TGTGCCAGCAGAGAATCAGGTTACACTGAAGCTTTTTTT. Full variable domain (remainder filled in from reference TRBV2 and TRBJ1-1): EPEVTQTPSHQVTQMGQEVILRCVPISNHLYFYWYRQILGQKVEFLVSFYNNEISEKSEIFDDQFSVERPDGSNFTLKIRSTKLEDSAMYFCASRESGYTEAFFGQGTRLTVV.

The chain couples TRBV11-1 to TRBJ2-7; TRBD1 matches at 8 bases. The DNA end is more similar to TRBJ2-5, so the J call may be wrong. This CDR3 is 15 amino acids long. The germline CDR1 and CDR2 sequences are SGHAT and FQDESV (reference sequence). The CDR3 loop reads CASSTPTGAGETQYF. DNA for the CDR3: TGTGCCAGCAGCACCCCGACAGGGGCGGGGGAGACCCAGTACTTC.

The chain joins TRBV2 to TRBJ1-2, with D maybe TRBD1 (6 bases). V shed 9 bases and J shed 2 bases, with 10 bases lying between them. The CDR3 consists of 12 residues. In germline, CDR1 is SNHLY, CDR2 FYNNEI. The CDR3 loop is CASHRANYGYTF. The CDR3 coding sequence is TGTGCCAGTCACAGGGCCAACTATGGCTACACCTTC.

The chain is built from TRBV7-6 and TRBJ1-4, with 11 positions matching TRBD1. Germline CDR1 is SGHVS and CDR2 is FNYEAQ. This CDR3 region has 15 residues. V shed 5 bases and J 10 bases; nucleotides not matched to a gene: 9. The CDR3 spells CASSVGQGANGKLFF. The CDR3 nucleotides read TGTGCCAGCAGCGTCGGACAGGGGGCGAACGGAAAACTGTTTTTT.

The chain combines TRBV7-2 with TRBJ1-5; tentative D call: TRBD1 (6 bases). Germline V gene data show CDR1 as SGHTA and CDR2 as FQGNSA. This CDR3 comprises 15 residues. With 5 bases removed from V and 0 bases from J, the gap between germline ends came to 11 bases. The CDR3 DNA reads TGTGCCAGCAGCACCACAGGGTATAGCAATCAGCCCCAGCATTTT. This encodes CASSTTGYSNQPQHF.

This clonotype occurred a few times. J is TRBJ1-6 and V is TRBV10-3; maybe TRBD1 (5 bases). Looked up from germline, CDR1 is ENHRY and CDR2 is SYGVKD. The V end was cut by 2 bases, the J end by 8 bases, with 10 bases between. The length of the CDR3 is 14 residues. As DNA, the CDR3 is TGTGCCATCAGTGAGAGGCAGGGCGATTCACCCCTCCACTTT. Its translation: CAISERQGDSPLHF.

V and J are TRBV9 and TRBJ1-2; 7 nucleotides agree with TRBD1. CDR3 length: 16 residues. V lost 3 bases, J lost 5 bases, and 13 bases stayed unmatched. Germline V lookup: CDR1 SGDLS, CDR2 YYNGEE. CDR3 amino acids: CASSAPGGALWYGYTF. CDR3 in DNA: TGTGCCAGCAGCGCGCCAGGGGGGGCGTTGTGGTATGGCTACACCTTC.

CDR3 bases: TGTGCCAGCAGCCTACTGACAGGTTCCTACGAGCAGTACTTC. This encodes CASSLLTGSYEQYF. The chain is built from TRBV7-9 and TRBJ2-7, with D possibly being TRBD1 (6 bases). Per the germline V gene, CDR1 is SEHNR and CDR2 is FQNEAQ (reference sequence). Between the trimmed V and J ends, which lost 5 bases and 1 base, there was a span of 12 bases. CDR3 size: 14 residues.

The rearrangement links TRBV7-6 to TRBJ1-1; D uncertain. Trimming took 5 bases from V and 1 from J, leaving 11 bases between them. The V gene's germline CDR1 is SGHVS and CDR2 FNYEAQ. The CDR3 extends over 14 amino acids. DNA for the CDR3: TGTGCCAGCAGCCCCGGCGAGGGGAACACTGAAGCTTTCTTT. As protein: CASSPGEGNTEAFF.

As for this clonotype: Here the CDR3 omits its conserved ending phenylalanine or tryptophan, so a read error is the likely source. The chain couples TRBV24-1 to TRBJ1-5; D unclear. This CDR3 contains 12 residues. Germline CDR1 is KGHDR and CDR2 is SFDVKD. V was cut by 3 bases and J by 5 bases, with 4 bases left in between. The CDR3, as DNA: TGTGCCACCAGTGATCGGGATCAGCCCCAGCATTCT. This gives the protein CATSDRDQPQHS.

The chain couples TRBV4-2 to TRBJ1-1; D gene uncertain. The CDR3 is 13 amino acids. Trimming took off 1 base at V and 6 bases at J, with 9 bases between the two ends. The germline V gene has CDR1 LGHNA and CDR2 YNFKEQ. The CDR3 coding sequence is TGTGCCAGCAGCCAAGTGTCGTCGGCTGAAGCTTTCTTT. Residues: CASSQVSSAEAFF.

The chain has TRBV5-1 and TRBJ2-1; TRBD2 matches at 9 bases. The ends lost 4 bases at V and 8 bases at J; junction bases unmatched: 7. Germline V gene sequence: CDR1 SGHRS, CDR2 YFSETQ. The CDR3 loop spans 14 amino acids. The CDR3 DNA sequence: TGCGCCAGCAGCCACCGGACTAGCGCCCATGAGCAGTTCTTC. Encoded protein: CASSHRTSAHEQFF.

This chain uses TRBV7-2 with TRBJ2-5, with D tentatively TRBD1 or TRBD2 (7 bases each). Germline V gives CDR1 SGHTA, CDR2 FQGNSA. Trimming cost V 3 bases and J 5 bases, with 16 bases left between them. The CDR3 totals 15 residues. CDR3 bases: TGTGCCAGCAGCTTGAAGCAGGGGGGGCGGGAGACCCAGTACTTC. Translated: CASSLKQGGRETQYF.

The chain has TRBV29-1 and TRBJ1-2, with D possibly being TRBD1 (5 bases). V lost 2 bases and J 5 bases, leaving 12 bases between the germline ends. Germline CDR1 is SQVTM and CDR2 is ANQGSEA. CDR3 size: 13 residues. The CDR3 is CSVEPGLGYGYTF. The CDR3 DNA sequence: TGCAGCGTTGAACCGGGACTTGGGTATGGCTACACCTTC. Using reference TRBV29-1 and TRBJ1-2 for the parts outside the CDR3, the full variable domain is SAVISQKPSRDICQRGTSLTIQCQVDSQVTMMFWYRQQPGQSLTLIATANQGSEATYESGFVIDKFPISRPNLTFSTLTVSNMSPEDSSIYLCSVEPGLGYGYTFGSGTRLTVV.

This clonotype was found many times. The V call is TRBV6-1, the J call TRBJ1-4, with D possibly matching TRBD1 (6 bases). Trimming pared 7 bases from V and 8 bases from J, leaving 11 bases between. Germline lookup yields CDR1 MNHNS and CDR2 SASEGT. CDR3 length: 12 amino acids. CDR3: CASTEGGEKLFF. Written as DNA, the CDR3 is TGTGCCAGCACCGAAGGGGGGGAAAAACTGTTTTTT.

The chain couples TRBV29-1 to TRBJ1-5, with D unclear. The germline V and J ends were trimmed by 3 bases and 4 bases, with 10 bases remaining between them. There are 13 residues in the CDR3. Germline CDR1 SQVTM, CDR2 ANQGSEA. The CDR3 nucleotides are TGCAGCGTTGAGGCGGGCAGAAATCAGCCCCAGCATTTT. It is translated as CSVEAGRNQPQHF.

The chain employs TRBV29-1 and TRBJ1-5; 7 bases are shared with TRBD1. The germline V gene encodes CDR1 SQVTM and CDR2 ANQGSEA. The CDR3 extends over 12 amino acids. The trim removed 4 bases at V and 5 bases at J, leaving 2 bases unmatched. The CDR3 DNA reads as TGCAGCGTTGGGGACAGCCATCAGCCCCAGCATTTT. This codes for CSVGDSHQPQHF. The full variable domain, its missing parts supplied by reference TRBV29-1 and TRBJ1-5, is SAVISQKPSRDICQRGTSLTIQCQVDSQVTMMFWYRQQPGQSLTLIATANQGSEATYESGFVIDKFPISRPNLTFSTLTVSNMSPEDSSIYLCSVGDSHQPQHFGDGTRLSIL.

CDR3 in amino acids: CASGFGGTDTQYF. The DNA of the CDR3 is TGCGCCAGCGGGTTCGGGGGCACAGATACGCAGTATTTT. The rearrangement joins TRBV10-1 to TRBJ2-3, with D possibly TRBD2 on 5 matching bases. Germline V gene sequence: CDR1 WNHNN, CDR2 SYGVQD (reference sequence). The V end was cut by 8 bases, the J end by 1 base, with 10 bases between. This CDR3 spans 13 amino acids.